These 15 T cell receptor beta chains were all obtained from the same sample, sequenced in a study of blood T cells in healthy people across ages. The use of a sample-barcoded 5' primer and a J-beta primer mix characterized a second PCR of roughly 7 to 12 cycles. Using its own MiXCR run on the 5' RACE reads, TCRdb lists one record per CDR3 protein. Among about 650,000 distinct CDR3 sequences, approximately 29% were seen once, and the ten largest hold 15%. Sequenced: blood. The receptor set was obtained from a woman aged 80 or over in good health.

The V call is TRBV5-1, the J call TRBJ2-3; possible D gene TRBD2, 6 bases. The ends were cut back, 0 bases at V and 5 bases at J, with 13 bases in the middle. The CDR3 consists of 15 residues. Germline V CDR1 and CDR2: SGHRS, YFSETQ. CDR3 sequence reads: CASSLGGTQVDTQYF. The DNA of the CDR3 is TGCGCCAGCAGCTTGGGGGGGACTCAGGTAGATACGCAGTATTTT.

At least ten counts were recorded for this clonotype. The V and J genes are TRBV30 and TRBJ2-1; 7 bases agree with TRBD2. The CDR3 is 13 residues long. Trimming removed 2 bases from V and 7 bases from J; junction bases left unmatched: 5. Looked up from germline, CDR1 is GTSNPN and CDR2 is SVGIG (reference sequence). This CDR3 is CAWSPTGGNEQFF. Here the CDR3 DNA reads TGTGCCTGGAGTCCAACGGGAGGAAATGAGCAGTTCTTC.

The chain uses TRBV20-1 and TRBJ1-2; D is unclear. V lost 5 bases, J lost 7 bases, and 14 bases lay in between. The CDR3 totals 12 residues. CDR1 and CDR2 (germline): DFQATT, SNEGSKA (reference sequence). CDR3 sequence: CSAHWTGGGYTF. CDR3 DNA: TGCAGTGCTCATTGGACGGGTGGTGGCTACACCTTC.

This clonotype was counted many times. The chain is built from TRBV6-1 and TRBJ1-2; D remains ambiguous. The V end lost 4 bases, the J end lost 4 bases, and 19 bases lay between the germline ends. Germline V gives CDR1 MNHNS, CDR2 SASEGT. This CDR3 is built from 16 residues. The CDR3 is CASSAYPKGRIYGYTF. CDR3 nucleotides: TGTGCCAGCAGTGCATACCCTAAGGGTCGGATCTATGGCTACACCTTC.

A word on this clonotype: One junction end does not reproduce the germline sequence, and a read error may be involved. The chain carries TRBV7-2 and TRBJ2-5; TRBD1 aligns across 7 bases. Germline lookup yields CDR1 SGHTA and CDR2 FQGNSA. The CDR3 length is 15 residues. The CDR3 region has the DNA TGTGCCAGCAGCTCTCGACAGGGCAACCAGGAGACCCGGTACTTC. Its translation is CASSSRQGNQETRYF.

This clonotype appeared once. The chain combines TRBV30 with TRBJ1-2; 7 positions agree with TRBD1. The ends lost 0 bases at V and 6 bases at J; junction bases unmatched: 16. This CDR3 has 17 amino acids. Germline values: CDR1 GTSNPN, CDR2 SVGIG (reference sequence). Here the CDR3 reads CAWSVGYGDRVFNGYTF. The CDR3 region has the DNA TGTGCCTGGAGTGTGGGGTATGGAGACAGGGTTTTCAATGGCTACACCTTC.

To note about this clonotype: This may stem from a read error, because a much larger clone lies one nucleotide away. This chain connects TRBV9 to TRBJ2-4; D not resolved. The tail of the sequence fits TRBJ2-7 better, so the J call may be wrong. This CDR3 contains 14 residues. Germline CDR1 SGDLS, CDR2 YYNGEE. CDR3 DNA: TGTGCCAGCAGCGTACCCTCTCCTGACTACGAGCAGTACTTC. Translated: CASSVPSPDYEQYF.

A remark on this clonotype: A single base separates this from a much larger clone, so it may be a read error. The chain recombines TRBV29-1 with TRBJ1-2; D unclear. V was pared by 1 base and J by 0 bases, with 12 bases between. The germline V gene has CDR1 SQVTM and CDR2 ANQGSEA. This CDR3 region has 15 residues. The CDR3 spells CSVEGQAGTNYGYTF. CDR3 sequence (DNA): TGCAGCGTTGAAGGGCAGGCTGGCACTAACTATGGCTACACCTTC.

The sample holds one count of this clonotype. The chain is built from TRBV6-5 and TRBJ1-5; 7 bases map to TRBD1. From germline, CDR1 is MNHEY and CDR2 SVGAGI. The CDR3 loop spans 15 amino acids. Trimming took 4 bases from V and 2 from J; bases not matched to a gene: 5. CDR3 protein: CASSLGQPRNQPQHF. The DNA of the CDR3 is TGTGCCAGCAGTTTGGGACAGCCTCGCAATCAGCCCCAGCATTTT.

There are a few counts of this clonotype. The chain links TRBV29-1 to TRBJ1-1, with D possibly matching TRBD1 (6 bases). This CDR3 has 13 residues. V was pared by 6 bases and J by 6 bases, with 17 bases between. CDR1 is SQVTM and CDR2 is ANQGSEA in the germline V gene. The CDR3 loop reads CSVNEGGSSEAFF. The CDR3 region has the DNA TGCAGCGTCAATGAAGGGGGATCCTCTGAAGCTTTCTTT.

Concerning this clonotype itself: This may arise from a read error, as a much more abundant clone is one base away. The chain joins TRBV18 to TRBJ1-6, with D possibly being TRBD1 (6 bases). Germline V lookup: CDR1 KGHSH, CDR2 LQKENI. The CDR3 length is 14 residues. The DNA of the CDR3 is TGTGCCAGCCCACCACCTGTAGGGGGATCACCCCTCCACTTT. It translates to CASPPPVGGSPLHF.

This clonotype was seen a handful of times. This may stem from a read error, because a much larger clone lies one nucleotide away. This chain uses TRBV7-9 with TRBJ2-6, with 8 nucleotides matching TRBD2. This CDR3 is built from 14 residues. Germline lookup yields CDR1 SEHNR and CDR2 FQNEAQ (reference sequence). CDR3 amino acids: CASSPRGGANVRTF. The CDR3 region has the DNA TGTGCCAGCAGCCCCCGGGGGGGGGCCAACGTCCGGACTTTC.

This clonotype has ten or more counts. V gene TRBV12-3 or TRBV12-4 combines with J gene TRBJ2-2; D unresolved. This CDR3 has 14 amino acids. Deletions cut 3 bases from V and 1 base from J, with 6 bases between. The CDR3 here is CASSLRVNTGELFF. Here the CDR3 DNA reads TGTGCCAGCAGTTTGCGAGTGAACACCGGGGAGCTGTTTTTT.

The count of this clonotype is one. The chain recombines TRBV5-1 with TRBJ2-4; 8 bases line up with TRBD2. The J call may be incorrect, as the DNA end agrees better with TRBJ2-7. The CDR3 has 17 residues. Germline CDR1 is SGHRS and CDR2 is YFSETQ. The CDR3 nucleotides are TGCGCCAGCAGCCCCAGCACCCAAACTAGCGGCGGATACGAGCAGTACTTC. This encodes CASSPSTQTSGGYEQYF.

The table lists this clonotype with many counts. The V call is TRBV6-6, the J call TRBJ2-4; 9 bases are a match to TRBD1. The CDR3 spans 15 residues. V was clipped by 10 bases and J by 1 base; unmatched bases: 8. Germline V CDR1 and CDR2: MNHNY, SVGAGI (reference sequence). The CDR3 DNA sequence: TGTGCCACGACGACAGGGGGGGAGGCCAAAAACATTCAGTACTTC. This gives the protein CATTTGGEAKNIQYF.